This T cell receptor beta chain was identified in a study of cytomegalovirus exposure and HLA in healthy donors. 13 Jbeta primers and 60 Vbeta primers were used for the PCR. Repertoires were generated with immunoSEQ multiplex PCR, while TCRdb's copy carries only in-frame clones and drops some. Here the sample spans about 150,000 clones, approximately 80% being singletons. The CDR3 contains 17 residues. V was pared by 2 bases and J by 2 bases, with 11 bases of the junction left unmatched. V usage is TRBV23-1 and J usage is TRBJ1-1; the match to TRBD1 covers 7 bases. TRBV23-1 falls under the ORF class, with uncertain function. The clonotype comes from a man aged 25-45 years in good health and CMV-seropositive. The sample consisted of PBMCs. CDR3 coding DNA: TGCGCCAGCAGTCAACCCCATGGGACAGCCACAAACACTGAAGCTTTCTTT. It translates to CASSQPHGTATNTEAFF.